The 4 T cell receptor beta chains in this list originate from one sample, sequenced in a study of beta chain features in type 1 diabetes. Reverse transcription of all isolated RNA meant that expressed TCRB transcripts were sequenced. Sequencing used immunoSEQ multiplex PCR; TCRdb keeps in-frame clones, though not all of them. The sample consists of around 19,000 clones, 50% of them appearing once. Sequencing was performed on stem cell memory CD4+ T cells from blood. All receptors derive from a man younger than 35 in good health.

The rearrangement uses TRBV11-2 and TRBJ2-5; 7 bases agree with TRBD2. Unmatched junction bases numbered 11, after V lost 5 bases and J lost 5 bases. Germline V lookup: CDR1 SGHAT, CDR2 FQNNGV. The CDR3 sequence is 15 residues long. The CDR3 nucleotides are TGTGCCAGCAGCCCAAGGACTAGTGGTTTTGAGACCCAGTACTTC. It specifies CASSPRTSGFETQYF.

V usage is TRBV4-2 and J usage is TRBJ1-1, with no clear D. From germline, CDR1 is LGHNA and CDR2 YNFKEQ. The V and J ends lost 3 bases and 1 base respectively, with 9 bases between them. The CDR3 has 14 amino acids. The CDR3 DNA reads as TGTGCCAGCAGCCAGGGCCAGGAGAACACTGAAGCTTTCTTT. Protein product: CASSQGQENTEAFF.

The rearrangement links TRBV10-3 to TRBJ2-1; TRBD2 matches 14 bases. The trim removed 0 bases at V and 10 bases at J, leaving 11 bases unmatched. The CDR3 totals 18 residues. Germline V lookup: CDR1 ENHRY, CDR2 SYGVKD. The chain's CDR3 is CAISESSFGLAGGGEQFF. The CDR3 nucleotides read TGTGCCATCAGTGAGTCGAGTTTCGGACTAGCGGGGGGCGGAGAGCAGTTCTTC.

The chain recombines TRBV7-2 with TRBJ2-7; D is unclear. Looked up from germline, CDR1 is SGHTA and CDR2 is FQGNSA. Trimming removed 10 bases at V and 4 bases at J, with 14 bases between. The CDR3 has 12 residues. CDR3 sequence reads: CAITLTSYEQYF. The CDR3 DNA reads TGTGCCATCACCCTGACAAGTTACGAGCAGTACTTC.